Below, one TCR beta chain is given with its context. Time point described: blood from clinic visit 5 months post-surgery; TSC patient then seizure free. Surgery cases with the highest brain T cell transcript signatures were chosen for sequencing. Before surgery, patients took at least one anti-epileptic drug. The V gene's germline CDR1 is SGDLS and CDR2 YYNGEE. This CDR3 is 14 amino acids long. The V and J ends lost 2 bases and 1 base respectively, with 9 bases between them. TCRdb keeps only in-frame clones here, not all; method: immunoSEQ multiplex PCR. The sample lists around 340,000 clones; approximately 93% were seen once. The entry originates in a study of brain T cells in children with intractable seizures.

Source: peripheral blood, taken more than 4 months after surgery. The sequence derives from a boy under two years old with tuberous sclerosis and intractable seizures. The genes are TRBV9 and TRBJ1-1, with D possibly being TRBD1 (6 bases). CDR3 nucleotides: TGTGCCAGCAGCGTCACAGGGCGGAACACTGAAGCTTTCTTT. This gives the protein CASSVTGRNTEAFF.